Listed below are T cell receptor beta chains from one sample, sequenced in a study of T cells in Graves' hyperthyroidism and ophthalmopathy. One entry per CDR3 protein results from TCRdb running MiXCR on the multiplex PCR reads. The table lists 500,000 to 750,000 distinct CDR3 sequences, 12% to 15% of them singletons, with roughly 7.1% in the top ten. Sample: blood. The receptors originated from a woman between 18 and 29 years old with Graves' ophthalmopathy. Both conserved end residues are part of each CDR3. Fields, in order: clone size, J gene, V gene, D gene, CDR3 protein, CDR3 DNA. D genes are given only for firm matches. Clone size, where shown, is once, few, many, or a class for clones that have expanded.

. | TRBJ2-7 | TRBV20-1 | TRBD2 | CSARAILAGDYEQYF | TGCAGTGCTAGGGCGATTTTAGCGGGAGATTACGAGCAGTACTTC
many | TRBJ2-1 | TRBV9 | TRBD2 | CASSVATSGRRGEQFF | TGTGCCAGCAGCGTAGCGACTAGCGGGAGGAGGGGTGAGCAGTTCTTC
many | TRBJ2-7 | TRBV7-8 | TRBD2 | CASSLAFYAGGFPYEQYF | TGTGCCAGCAGCTTAGCGTTCTACGCGGGAGGCTTCCCCTACGAGCAGTACTTC
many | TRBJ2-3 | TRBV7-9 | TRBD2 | CASRFSGGTDTQYF | TGTGCCAGCAGATTTAGCGGGGGCACAGATACGCAGTATTTT
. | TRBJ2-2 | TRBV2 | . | CASRDQNTGELFF | TGTGCCAGCAGGGACCAGAACACCGGGGAGCTGTTTTTT
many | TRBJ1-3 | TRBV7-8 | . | CASSFTGSENTIYF | TGTGCCAGCAGCTTCACAGGGAGTGAAAACACCATATATTTT
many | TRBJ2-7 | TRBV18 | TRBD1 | CASSPLVQGATYEQYF | TGTGCCAGCTCACCACTGGTCCAGGGGGCCACCTACGAGCAGTACTTC
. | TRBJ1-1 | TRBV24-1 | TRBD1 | CAIRDVQGVAFF | TGTGCCATCAGGGACGTACAGGGGGTAGCTTTCTTT
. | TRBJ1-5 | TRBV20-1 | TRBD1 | CSAREQDRGHQPQHF | TGCAGTGCTAGAGAGCAGGACAGGGGGCATCAGCCCCAGCATTTT
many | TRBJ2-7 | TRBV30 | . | CAWSVSPTYEQYF | TGTGCCTGGAGTGTGAGTCCCACCTACGAGCAGTACTTC
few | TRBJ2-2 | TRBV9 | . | CASSGGAAGTGELFF | TGTGCCAGCAGCGGGGGGGCCGCGGGAACCGGGGAGCTGTTTTTT
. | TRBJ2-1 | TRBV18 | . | CASSPRGSLLYNEQFF | TGTGCCAGCTCACCCCGCGGCAGTTTACTTTACAATGAGCAGTTCTTC
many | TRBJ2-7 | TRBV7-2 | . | CASSGASGYEQYF | TGTGCCAGCTCGGGGGCTAGCGGCTACGAGCAGTACTTC
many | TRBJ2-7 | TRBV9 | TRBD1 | CASSTGQGNRGVQYF | TGTGCCAGCAGCACAGGACAGGGGAATAGGGGTGTGCAGTACTTC
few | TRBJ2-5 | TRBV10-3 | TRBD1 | CAISEGQGFPQETQYF | TGTGCCATCAGTGAGGGACAGGGCTTCCCCCAAGAGACCCAGTACTTC
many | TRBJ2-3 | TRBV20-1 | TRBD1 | CSARSPPDRFLSTDTQYF | TGCAGTGCTAGATCACCTCCGGACAGGTTTCTTAGCACAGATACGCAGTATTTT
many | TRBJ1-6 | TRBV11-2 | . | CASSPRPLRNSPLHF | TGTGCCAGCAGCCCTCGACCGCTCCGGAATTCACCCCTCCACTTT
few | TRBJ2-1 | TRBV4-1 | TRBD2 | CASSQDKAGGFNEQFF | TGCGCCAGCAGCCAAGATAAAGCGGGAGGCTTTAATGAGCAGTTCTTC
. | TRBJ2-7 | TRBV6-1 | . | CASKRPTTYEQYF | TGTGCCAGCAAAAGACCCACTACCTACGAGCAGTACTTC
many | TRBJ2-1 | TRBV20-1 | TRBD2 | CSAREGLGVYNEQFF | TGCAGTGCTAGAGAGGGACTAGGGGTATACAATGAGCAGTTCTTC
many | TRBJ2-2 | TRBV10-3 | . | CAITNQDRNTGELFF | TGTGCCATCACCAACCAGGACAGGAACACCGGGGAGCTGTTTTTT
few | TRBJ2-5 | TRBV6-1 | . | CASGLAETQYF | TGTGCCAGTGGACTCGCGGAGACCCAGTACTTC
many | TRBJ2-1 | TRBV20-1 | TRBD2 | CSASSVGGRAEDEQFF | TGCAGTGCTAGCTCTGTTGGCGGGAGGGCCGAAGATGAGCAGTTCTTC
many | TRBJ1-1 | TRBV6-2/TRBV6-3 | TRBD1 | CASTARQGGTEAFF | TGTGCCAGCACCGCCCGACAGGGAGGCACTGAAGCTTTCTTT
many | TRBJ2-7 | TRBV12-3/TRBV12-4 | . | CASSALAYEQYF | TGTGCCAGCAGCGCCCTGGCCTACGAGCAGTACTTC
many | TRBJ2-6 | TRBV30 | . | CAWSVLFRDVGANVLTF | TGTGCCTGGAGTGTACTATTTCGGGATGTGGGGGCCAACGTCCTGACTTTC
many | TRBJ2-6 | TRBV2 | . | CASVQTGANVLTF | TGTGCCAGCGTACAGACTGGGGCCAACGTCCTGACTTTC
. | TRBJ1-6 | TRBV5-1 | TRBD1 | CASSLDPGQGQYSPLHF | TGCGCCAGCAGCTTGGACCCGGGACAGGGACAATATTCACCCCTCCACTTT
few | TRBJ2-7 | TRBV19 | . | CASSTRDGTPYEQYF | TGTGCCAGTAGTACACGGGACGGAACACCCTACGAGCAGTACTTC